One T cell receptor (beta chain) is described in this entry. Cohorts were based on clinical histories the participants reported. The CDR3 spans 13 residues. After removal of 5 bases from V and 4 bases from J, the junction contained 4 bases not matched to a gene. The data derive from a study of blood T cell repertoires in COVID-19. The wider study: Both acute and convalescent COVID-19 samples were obtained from the United States, Italy and Spain.

Study processing details: Cell counts per sample came from amplifying reference gene primers. The table came from immunoSEQ multiplex PCR; TCRdb's copy has only in-frame clones and leaves some out. V and J calls plus clone size are reproduced from that table; the DNA served to infer D and trimming. In the table there are approximately 180,000 clones, 82% of which are singletons. The sample taken for sequencing was PBMCs or T cells enriched from blood (not recorded which). The origin of this receptor is a woman in her sixties or seventies with acute COVID-19. V and J are TRBV12-3 or TRBV12-4 and TRBJ2-5; 7 bases are a match to TRBD2. CDR3 region: CASSRGGGETQYF. The CDR3 nucleotides are TGTGCCAGCAGTCGCGGGGGTGGAGAGACCCAGTACTTC.